This T cell receptor (beta chain) was documented in a study of CD4 T cells in relation to SARS-CoV-2 and coronaviruses. In regard to this clone: The antigen remains undetermined.

Before the COVID-19 pandemic, during about 2010-2018, CD4+ T cells were taken from unexposed donors. After about 10 days of culture, CD4+ T cells were isolated. Clones were read by immunoSEQ multiplex PCR, and TCRdb kept only the in-frame ones, dropping some. The sample contains under 35,000 clones, more than 75% of which appear only once. Germline values: CDR1 SNHLY, CDR2 FYNNEI. This CDR3 spans 17 amino acids. After removal of 7 bases from V and 7 bases from J, the junction contained 20 bases not matched to a gene. The specimen sequenced was CD4+ T cells from PBMCs, cultured in vitro. This clonotype originated in a human donor in good health. J is TRBJ2-7 and V is TRBV2, with 9 bases lining up with TRBD2. The chain's CDR3 is CASTKRGAGEGTGEQYF. Written as DNA, the CDR3 is TGTGCCAGCACCAAGCGGGGGGCGGGAGAGGGGACGGGGGAGCAGTACTTC.